These 21 T cell receptor beta chains originate from one sample sequenced in a study of breast tumors, draining lymph nodes, adjacent tissues. Axillary draining lymph nodes of breast cancer patients supplied the node samples. In TCRdb, the multiplex PCR reads were re-called with MiXCR into one record per CDR3 protein. The sample holds approximately 150,000 distinct CDR3 sequences; around 35% are singletons and the top ten take 3.8%. Sequencing was done on a sample of axillary lymph node tissue. Source of these receptors: a female donor with breast cancer. Some clones in this sample may be carry-over from other donors' samples.

This clonotype was recorded many times. This rearrangement joins TRBV11-2 to TRBJ2-2; 8 positions agree with TRBD1. The germline V gene has CDR1 SGHAT and CDR2 FQNNGV. The CDR3 covers 16 residues. V dropped 4 bases and J dropped 6; count of bases not matched to a gene: 10. CDR3 in amino acids: CASSSINRGVAGELFF. The CDR3 coding sequence is TGTGCCAGCAGCTCCATTAACAGGGGGGTGGCCGGGGAGCTGTTTTTT.

Notes on this clonotype: Because the CDR3's place on the DNA is in doubt, the DNA is left out and the CDR3 is given as listed by TCRdb. This sequence joins TRBV7-6 and TRBJ2-7; the DNA was not used to check the table's D call, TRBD1. The CDR3 is 20 amino acids in total, end residues counted. Germline CDR1 is SGHVS and CDR2 is FNYEAQ. The CDR3 sequence: CASSFYICSASRQGGYEQYF.

Many counts were recorded for this clonotype. The gene calls are TRBV2 and TRBJ1-5, with 9 positions matching TRBD1. The V segment lost 4 bases and the J segment 5 bases; nucleotides outside the gene matches: 9. CDR1 is SNHLY and CDR2 is FYNNEI in the germline V gene. This CDR3 spans 16 amino acids. CDR3 bases: TGTGCCAGCAGTGCCCGGGACAGGGCTCGTGATCAGCCCCAGCATTTT. It encodes CASSARDRARDQPQHF.

This clonotype was seen ten or more times. The chain links TRBV20-1 to TRBJ2-6, with D possibly TRBD2 on 6 matching bases. The CDR3 consists of 15 residues. Trimming removed 4 bases from V and 0 bases from J, with 10 bases in between. Germline CDR1 DFQATT, CDR2 SNEGSKA (reference sequence). The CDR3 nucleotides are TGCAGTGCTAATAGCGGTCGCTCTGGGGCCAACGTCCTGACTTTC. This encodes CSANSGRSGANVLTF.

This clonotype was seen at least ten times. The chain couples TRBV19 to TRBJ2-7; 8 nucleotides match TRBD1. The length of the CDR3 is 15 residues. Germline loops: CDR1 LNHDA, CDR2 SQIVND (reference sequence). The V gene end was trimmed by 5 bases and the J gene end by 3 bases; junction bases not matched to a gene: 9. The CDR3 is CASSPSGQGFYEQYF. Here the CDR3 DNA reads TGTGCCAGTAGTCCGTCCGGACAGGGATTCTACGAGCAGTACTTC.

Many counts were recorded for this clonotype. The chain combines TRBV20-1 with TRBJ2-5; no clear D. Germline V CDR1 and CDR2: DFQATT, SNEGSKA (reference sequence). The CDR3 has 12 residues. The V gene lost 1 base and the J gene lost 2 bases, with 5 bases spanning the gap. For the CDR3, the DNA is TGCAGTGCTAGAGTAGGACAAGAGACCCAGTACTTC. Encoded protein: CSARVGQETQYF.

This clonotype was detected many times. The chain has TRBV20-1 and TRBJ2-7; 10 nucleotides agree with TRBD2. J lost 3 bases, V lost 6 bases, and 5 bases had no gene match. The CDR3 spans 13 residues. In germline, CDR1 is DFQATT, CDR2 SNEGSKA (reference sequence). The CDR3 spells CSAASGSLYEQYF. CDR3 nucleotides: TGCAGTGCAGCTAGCGGGAGTCTCTACGAGCAGTACTTC.

This clonotype was seen ten or more times. The V and J genes are TRBV11-1 and TRBJ2-3; D remains ambiguous. Germline values: CDR1 SGHAT, CDR2 FQDESV (reference sequence). V gave up 6 bases and J gave up 7 bases, with 14 bases separating them. The CDR3 totals 13 residues. The CDR3: CASRIGTEYTQYF. CDR3 nucleotides: TGTGCCAGCAGAATAGGAACCGAGTATACGCAGTATTTT.

The chain links TRBV9 to TRBJ2-5, with 7 nucleotides matching TRBD2. V shed 4 bases and J 6 bases; nucleotides not matched to a gene: 6. This CDR3 has 13 amino acids. CDR1 is SGDLS and CDR2 is YYNGEE in the germline V gene. CDR3 DNA: TGTGCCAGCAGCTCCCGGGGGACTAAGACCCAGTACTTC. Residues: CASSSRGTKTQYF.

This clonotype was counted at least ten times. This chain connects TRBV29-1 to TRBJ2-3, with D perhaps being TRBD1 or TRBD2 (5 bases each). CDR1 and CDR2 (germline): SQVTM, ANQGSEA. This CDR3 has 14 amino acids. V was cut by 5 bases and J by 2 bases, with 14 bases left in between. CDR3 region: CSVRFGGYTDTQYF. The CDR3 DNA reads TGCAGCGTTAGGTTTGGGGGATACACAGATACGCAGTATTTT.

The J gene is TRBJ1-2, the V gene TRBV29-1; D might be TRBD1 (6 bases). Germline V CDR1 and CDR2: SQVTM, ANQGSEA. Trimming cost V 7 bases and J 4 bases, with 10 bases left between them. This CDR3 has 11 amino acids. CDR3 in amino acids: CSGGALYGYTF. In nucleotides, the CDR3 is TGCAGCGGGGGGGCCCTCTATGGCTACACCTTC.

At least ten counts were recorded for this clonotype. The V gene is TRBV7-2, the J gene TRBJ2-7, with D uncertain. The V end lost 3 bases, the J end lost 2 bases, and 11 bases lay between the germline ends. The CDR3 is 14 residues long. Germline assignment: CDR1 SGHTA and CDR2 FQGNSA. The CDR3 coding sequence is TGTGCCAGCAGCTTCTTCTCAGGTACCTACGAGCAGTACTTC. It codes for CASSFFSGTYEQYF.

The genes are TRBV5-4 and TRBJ2-3; 7 nucleotides line up with TRBD1. V lost 1 base and J lost 3; bases outside the gene matches: 2. CDR1 and CDR2 from the germline V gene are SGHNT and YYREEE (reference sequence). The length of the CDR3 is 14 residues. The CDR3 spells CASSLNRGTDTQYF. The CDR3 region has the DNA TGTGCCAGCAGCTTGAACAGGGGTACAGATACGCAGTATTTT.

V and J are TRBV5-5 and TRBJ2-5; D remains unclear. This CDR3 region has 15 residues. Trimming cost V 4 bases and J 5 bases, with 18 bases left between them. Germline CDR1 SGHKS, CDR2 YYEKEE (reference sequence). The CDR3 sequence: CASSPRPGLGETQYF. The CDR3 DNA follows: TGTGCCAGCAGCCCGCGCCCGGGTTTAGGGGAGACCCAGTACTTC.

This clonotype showed up many times. The chain is built from TRBV14 and TRBJ2-7, with 11 positions matching TRBD2. From germline, CDR1 is SGHDN and CDR2 FVKESK. V gave up 3 bases and J gave up 2 bases; unmatched junction bases: 6. The CDR3 spans 16 residues. The CDR3 sequence is CASSQVTSGGTYEQYF. As DNA, the CDR3 is TGTGCCAGCAGCCAGGTAACTAGCGGGGGTACCTACGAGCAGTACTTC.

The chain couples TRBV7-2 to TRBJ1-2; 8 nucleotides align to TRBD1. Germline CDR1 is SGHTA and CDR2 is FQGNSA. Losses at the gene ends were 5 bases for V and 4 bases for J; bases not matched to a gene: 6. The CDR3 runs to 14 residues. The DNA for the CDR3 is TGTGCCAGCAGCGCCGGACAGGGTGGCTATGGCTACACCTTC. It specifies CASSAGQGGYGYTF.

In this sample, this clonotype turned up many times. This chain connects TRBV7-2 to TRBJ2-5, with 8 positions matching TRBD1. CDR1 SGHTA and CDR2 FQGNSA come from the germline V gene. The CDR3 loop spans 14 amino acids. V lost 3 bases, J lost 5 bases, and 5 bases stayed unmatched. This CDR3 reads CASSFQGAVETQYF. DNA of the CDR3: TGTGCCAGCAGCTTCCAGGGGGCAGTGGAGACCCAGTACTTC.

Points on this clonotype: A read error is possible here, since a much larger clone lies one base away. The chain carries TRBV12-3 or TRBV12-4 and TRBJ1-2, with D possibly matching TRBD1 (6 bases). Trimming took 7 bases from V and 4 from J, leaving 19 bases between them. The CDR3 extends over 15 amino acids. The CDR3 region has the DNA TGTGCCAGCAATCAAGGAGCAGGGGCCCCCTATGGCTACACCTTC. Protein product: CASNQGAGAPYGYTF.

There are many counts of this clonotype. The gene calls are TRBV11-2 and TRBJ2-1; D is unresolved. The V end lost 5 bases, the J end lost 7 bases, and 21 bases lay between the germline ends. This CDR3 has 16 residues. Germline values: CDR1 SGHAT, CDR2 FQNNGV. The CDR3 here is CASSPTVSQVANEQFF. In nucleotides, the CDR3 is TGTGCCAGCAGCCCGACCGTCAGTCAAGTCGCGAATGAGCAGTTCTTC.

The chain uses TRBV4-2 and TRBJ2-3; TRBD1 aligns across 9 bases. The CDR3 has 16 residues. From germline, CDR1 is LGHNA and CDR2 YNFKEQ. J lost 1 base, V lost 3 bases, and 5 bases had no gene match. In DNA form, the CDR3 reads TGTGCCAGCAGCCAGAGGACAGGGGCTGGCACAGATACGCAGTATTTT. It is translated as CASSQRTGAGTDTQYF.

The sample holds many counts of this clonotype. Just one base apart from a much larger clone, this may be a read error. The chain carries TRBV29-1 and TRBJ2-1; the D call may be TRBD1 or TRBD2 (5 bases each). The CDR3 has 13 amino acids. CDR1 is SQVTM and CDR2 is ANQGSEA in the germline V gene. As DNA, the CDR3 is TGCAGCGTTGAGTTCCGGGACGGAAATGGGCAGTTCTTC. Its protein is CSVEFRDGNGQFF.